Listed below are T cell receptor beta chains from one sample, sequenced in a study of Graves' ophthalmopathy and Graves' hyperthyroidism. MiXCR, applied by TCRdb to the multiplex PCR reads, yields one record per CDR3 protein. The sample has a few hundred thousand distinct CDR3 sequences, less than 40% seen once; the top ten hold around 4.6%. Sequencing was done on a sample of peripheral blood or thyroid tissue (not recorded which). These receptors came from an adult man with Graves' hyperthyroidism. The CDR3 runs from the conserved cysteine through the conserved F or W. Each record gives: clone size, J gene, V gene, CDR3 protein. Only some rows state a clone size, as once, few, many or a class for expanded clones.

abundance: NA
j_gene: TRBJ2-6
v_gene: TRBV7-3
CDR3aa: CASSLTGGAGANVLTF

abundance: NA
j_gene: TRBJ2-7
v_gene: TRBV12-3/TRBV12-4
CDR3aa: CASSYAPPTGTGGHEQYF

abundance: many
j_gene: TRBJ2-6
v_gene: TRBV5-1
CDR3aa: CASSLWTGGSGANVLTF

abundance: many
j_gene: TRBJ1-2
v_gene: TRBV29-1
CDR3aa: CSARDSYGYTF

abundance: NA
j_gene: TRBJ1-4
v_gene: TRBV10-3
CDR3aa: CATTRSGGEKLFF

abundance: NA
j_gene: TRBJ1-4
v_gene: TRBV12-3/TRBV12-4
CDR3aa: CASSLYQAGRPGANEKLFF

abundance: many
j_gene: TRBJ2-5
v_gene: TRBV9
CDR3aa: CASSGPGALETQYF

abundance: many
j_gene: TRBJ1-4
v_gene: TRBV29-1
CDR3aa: CSVERDTRSNEKLFF

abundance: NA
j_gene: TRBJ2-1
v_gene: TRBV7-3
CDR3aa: CARGAGGGEQFF

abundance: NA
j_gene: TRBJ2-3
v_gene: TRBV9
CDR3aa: CASSVDDTQYF

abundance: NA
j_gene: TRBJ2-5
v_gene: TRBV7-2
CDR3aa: CASSLIGGTF

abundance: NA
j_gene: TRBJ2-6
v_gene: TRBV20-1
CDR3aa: CSARGQAANVLTF

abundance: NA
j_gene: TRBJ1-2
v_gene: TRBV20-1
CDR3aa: CSARYRSSGNTF

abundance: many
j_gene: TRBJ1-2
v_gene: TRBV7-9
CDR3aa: CASSLRRGVDTYGYTF

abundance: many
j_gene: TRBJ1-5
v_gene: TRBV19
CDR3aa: CASSITGTNQPQHF

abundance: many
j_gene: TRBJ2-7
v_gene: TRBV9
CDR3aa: CASSEYPKARQEQYF

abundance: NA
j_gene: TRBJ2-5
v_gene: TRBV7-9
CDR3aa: CASSRTGSFGETQYF

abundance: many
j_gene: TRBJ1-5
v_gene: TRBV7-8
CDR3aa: CASSLDINQPQHF

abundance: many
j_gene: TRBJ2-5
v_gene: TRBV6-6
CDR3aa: CASSGGAETQYF

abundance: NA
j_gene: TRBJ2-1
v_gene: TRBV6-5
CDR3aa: CASSYRGSFDEQFF

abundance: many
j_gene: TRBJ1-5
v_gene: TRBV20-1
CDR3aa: CSAPLDRRGQPQHF

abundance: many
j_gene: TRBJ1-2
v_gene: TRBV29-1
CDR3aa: CSVGQGTYTF

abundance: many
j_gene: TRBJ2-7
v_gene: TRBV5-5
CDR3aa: CASSWGQGRTYEQYF

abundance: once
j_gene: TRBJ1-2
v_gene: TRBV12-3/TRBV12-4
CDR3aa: CASSPPSGQISGYTF

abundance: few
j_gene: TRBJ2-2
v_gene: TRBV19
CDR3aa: CASSNGPGQNTGELFF

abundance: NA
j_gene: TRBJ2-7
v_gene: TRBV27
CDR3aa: CASSSTPGLAYEQYF

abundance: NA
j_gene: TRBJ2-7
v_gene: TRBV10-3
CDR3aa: CAISRDGPGLYEQYF

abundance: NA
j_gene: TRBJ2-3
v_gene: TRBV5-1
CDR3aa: CASSLTGDFTDTQYF

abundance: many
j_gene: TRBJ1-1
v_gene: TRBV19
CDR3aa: CASSIWGAPAAFF

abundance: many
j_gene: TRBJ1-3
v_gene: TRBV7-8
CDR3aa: CASSSTFGNTIYF

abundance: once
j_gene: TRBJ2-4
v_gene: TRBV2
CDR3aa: CASSDRQGNAIQYF

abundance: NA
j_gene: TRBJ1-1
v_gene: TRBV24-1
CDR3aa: CAKAGDTEAFF

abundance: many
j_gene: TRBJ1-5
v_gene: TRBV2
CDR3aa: CASSAFGGGNQPQHF

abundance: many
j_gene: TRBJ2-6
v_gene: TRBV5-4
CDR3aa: CASSLGTGSGANVLTF

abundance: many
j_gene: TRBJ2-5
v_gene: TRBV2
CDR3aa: CASSEDRVPETQYF

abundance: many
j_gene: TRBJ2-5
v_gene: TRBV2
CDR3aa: CASSELYETQYF

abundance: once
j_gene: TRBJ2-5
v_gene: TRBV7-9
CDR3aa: CASSFGGLETQYF

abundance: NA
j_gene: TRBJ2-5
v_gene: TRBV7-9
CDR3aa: CASSWRGPWETQYF

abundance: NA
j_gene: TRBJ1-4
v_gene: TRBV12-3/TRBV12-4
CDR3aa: CASSGTGATNEKLFF

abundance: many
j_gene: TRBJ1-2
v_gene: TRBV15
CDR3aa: CATSRDPGRVYGYTF

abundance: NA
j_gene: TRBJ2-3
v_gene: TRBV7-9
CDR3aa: CASSPTRRKGTDTQYF

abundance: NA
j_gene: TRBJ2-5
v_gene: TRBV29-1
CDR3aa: CSVDQWARGDKGPLRETQYF

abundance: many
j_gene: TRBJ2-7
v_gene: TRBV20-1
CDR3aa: CSAGLPSSYEQYF